These T cell receptor beta chains were read from a single sample in a study of T-cell reconstitution after alpha-beta-depleted transplantation in children. TCRdb re-derived calls from the PCR reads in MiXCR, one entry per CDR3 protein. The sample consists of a few hundred thousand distinct CDR3 sequences, about 10% of them appearing once. Sequencing was performed on PBMCs from the stem cell graft donor, taken from the stem cell graft. The receptors come from a human donor who donated a stem cell graft to a child with SCID. The CDR3 runs from the conserved cysteine through the conserved F or W. D genes are given only for firm matches. Size tells how often a clone was seen (once, few, many) or the class of an expanded clone, and some rows leave it out.

TRBJ2-7 | - | TRBV9 | few | CASSVGDTPEGQYF | TGTGCCAGCAGCGTAGGGGACACGCCGGAGGGGCAGTACTTC
TRBJ2-7 | - | TRBV3-1 | many | CASSRGNSYEQYF | TGTGCCAGCAGCCGGGGGAACTCCTACGAGCAGTACTTC
TRBJ2-1 | TRBD2 | TRBV28 | few | CASSTPASRPVTSGVFYNEQFF | TGTGCCAGCAGTACCCCTGCGTCGAGGCCGGTTACTAGCGGGGTCTTTTACAATGAGCAGTTCTTC
TRBJ2-4 | TRBD1 | TRBV6-1 | - | CASSTTGQGTKNIQYF | TGTGCCAGCAGTACGACGGGACAGGGAACCAAAAACATTCAGTACTTC
TRBJ1-1 | - | TRBV5-1 | few | CASSSQGGSNTEAFF | TGCGCCAGCAGCTCCCAGGGCGGGTCGAACACTGAAGCTTTCTTT
TRBJ2-6 | - | TRBV7-9 | - | CASSLGRTSGANVLTF | TGTGCCAGCAGCTTAGGACGGACCTCTGGGGCCAACGTCCTGACTTTC
TRBJ2-1 | TRBD1 | TRBV20-1 | few | CSASGDRAYNEQFF | TGCAGTGCTAGCGGGGACAGGGCCTACAATGAGCAGTTCTTC
TRBJ2-5 | - | TRBV20-1 | - | CSARTGHHQETQYF | TGCAGTGCTAGAACGGGACACCATCAAGAGACCCAGTACTTC
TRBJ2-5 | - | TRBV20-1 | - | CSARDPGGRETQYF | TGCAGTGCTAGAGATCCCGGGGGGCGAGAGACCCAGTACTTC
TRBJ1-3 | - | TRBV29-1 | - | CSASTRIASGNTIYF | TGCAGCGCCTCGACCAGGATCGCCTCTGGAAACACCATATATTTT
TRBJ1-2 | - | TRBV7-9 | few | CASSLRSQGVNYGYTF | TGTGCCAGCAGCCTTAGGTCGCAAGGGGTGAACTATGGCTACACCTTC
TRBJ1-2 | - | TRBV7-9 | - | CASSYISGGGGYTF | TGTGCCAGCAGCTACATATCCGGGGGGGGCGGCTACACCTTC
TRBJ2-1 | TRBD1 | TRBV7-9 | - | CASRTGQGNEQFF | TGTGCCAGCAGAACGGGACAGGGGAATGAGCAGTTCTTC
TRBJ1-3 | - | TRBV27 | - | CASSITFSGNTIYF | TGTGCCAGCAGTATTACTTTCTCTGGAAACACCATATATTTT
TRBJ2-7 | - | TRBV6-1 | - | CASSVGYSSYEQYF | TGTGCCAGCAGTGTCGGCTATTCGTCCTACGAGCAGTACTTC
TRBJ2-3 | - | TRBV7-9 | many | CASSLSGISTDTQYF | TGTGCCAGCAGCTTATCGGGTATCAGCACAGATACGCAGTATTTT
TRBJ2-1 | TRBD1 | TRBV9 | - | CASSGDRVEQFF | TGTGCCAGCAGCGGTGACAGGGTGGAGCAGTTCTTC
TRBJ2-7 | - | TRBV7-2 | - | CASFKYSYEQYF | TGTGCCAGCTTTAAGTACTCCTACGAGCAGTACTTC
TRBJ2-2 | - | TRBV4-1 | many | CASSQGGGTNTGELFF | TGCGCCAGCAGCCAAGGAGGGGGGACGAACACCGGGGAGCTGTTTTTT
TRBJ1-4 | - | TRBV21-1 | few | CASSKWGEGEKLFF | TGTGCCAGCAGCAAATGGGGGGAAGGAGAAAAACTGTTTTTT
TRBJ1-3 | - | TRBV5-1 | few | CASSSWTEGNTIYF | TGCGCCAGCAGCTCCTGGACAGAAGGAAACACCATATATTTT
TRBJ2-1 | - | TRBV27 | - | CASNPPQGAPNEQFF | TGTGCCAGCAACCCCCCACAGGGCGCACCGAATGAGCAGTTCTTC
TRBJ2-1 | TRBD1 | TRBV12-3/TRBV12-4 | few | CASLGTGAIYDEQFF | TGTGCCAGCCTCGGGACAGGGGCAATTTACGATGAGCAGTTCTTC
TRBJ1-1 | TRBD1 | TRBV7-3 | few | CASSRRQGGTEAFF | TGTGCCAGCAGCAGACGACAGGGTGGTACTGAAGCTTTCTTT